This record covers a single T cell receptor (beta chain). In the authors' methods: Nucleated cell counts were estimated from reference gene primer amplification. Some clones are missing from TCRdb's copy, which holds only in-frame ones; the method was immunoSEQ multiplex PCR. The DNA gave D and trimming, while V, J and clone size come from that table. The table shows 300,000 to 450,000 clones, with more than 75% occurring only once. This CDR3 comprises 16 residues. In germline, CDR1 is MNHEY, CDR2 SMNVEV (reference sequence). V dropped 2 bases and J dropped 0 bases, with 14 bases sitting between them. The study drew participants aged roughly 18 to 89 years from under 30 US areas. The recovered donors of Cohort 3 showed two negative PCRs, clearance, or symptom resolution. This sample was taken from a study of blood T cell repertoires in COVID-19. Study summary: Specimens from acute and convalescent COVID-19 originated in the United States, Italy and Spain.

This rearrangement joins TRBV27 to TRBJ2-7; D unresolved. The receptor was derived from a woman in her late teens or twenties who had recovered from COVID-19. Material for sequencing was PBMCs or T cells enriched from blood (not recorded which). The CDR3 DNA sequence: TGTGCCAGCAGTTTAGGGTTCGGCGGAAGCTCCTACGAGCAGTACTTC. It is translated as CASSLGFGGSSYEQYF.